The 2 T cell receptor beta chains below were found in one sample sequenced in a study of CD8+ T cells in alopecia areata. As for treatment: oral pan-JAK inhibitor, 5-10 mg twice daily. Following RNA extraction, reverse transcription yielded cDNA that acted as the sequencing template. Using immunoSEQ multiplex PCR, the repertoire was profiled, and TCRdb retains in-frame clones only, with some absent. The data show about 180,000 clones, 40% to 65% seen once. Sequencing was performed on CD8+ T cells sorted from blood, taken around week 54, from a patient treated with tofacitinib. The receptors were gathered from a human donor with alopecia areata.

This clone has a handful of counts. The CDR3 region has the DNA TGTGCCAGCAGTCATCGCTACGAGCAGTACTTC. This translates into CASSHRYEQYF. The chain joins TRBV21-1 to TRBJ2-7. TRBV21-1 has pseudogene status. This CDR3 is built from 11 residues.

This clone was observed a few times. V gene TRBV11-2 combines with J gene TRBJ2-7; D unresolved. This CDR3 has 13 amino acids. Germline V gene sequence: CDR1 SGHAT, CDR2 FQNNGV. V was pared by 0 bases and J by 3 bases, with 6 bases between. CDR3 bases: TGTGCCAGCAGCTTAGATGGCGACTACGAGCAGTACTTC. Protein sequence: CASSLDGDYEQYF.